This T cell receptor beta chain was captured by sequencing in a study of T cells in Graves' hyperthyroidism and ophthalmopathy. On the study more broadly: Before treatment of any kind, peripheral blood was taken at initial diagnosis.

V gave up 5 bases and J gave up 0 bases; unmatched junction bases: 3. The germline V gene has CDR1 SNHLY and CDR2 FYNNEI. The CDR3 spans 15 residues. Amplified TCR beta CDR3 regions came from RNA transcripts. The HTBI primer set was used in a first-round RT-PCR of the TCR CDR3. Using its own MiXCR run on the multiplex PCR reads, TCRdb lists one record per CDR3 protein. The sample carries 400,000 to 500,000 distinct CDR3 sequences, approximately 14% recorded once. Clinicians diagnosed patients from clinical symptoms, serum thyroxine and TRAb, thyroid ultrasound and orbital computed tomography. The sequence came from a man aged 18 to 30 with Graves' ophthalmopathy. Sequencing was carried out using blood. The chain has TRBV2 and TRBJ2-7; 11 bases are shared with TRBD2. The CDR3 nucleotides read TGTGCCAGCAGTACCGGGACTAGCGGCTCCTACGAGCAGTACTTC. Protein sequence: CASSTGTSGSYEQYF.